This T cell receptor beta chain appears in the sequencing data of a study of Ad26.COV2.S vaccination and SARS-CoV-2 variants. Whole-study context: Donor joined the COV1001 Ad26.COV2.S trial arm. Administration of Ad26.COV2.S was intramuscular, either once or twice 56 days apart.

TCRdb's copy holds only in-frame clones and misses some; the assay was immunoSEQ multiplex PCR. This table has about 440,000 clones, less than 95% appearing once. This CDR3 is built from 15 residues. Germline V gene sequence: CDR1 SNHLY, CDR2 FYNNEI. V was pared by 6 bases and J by 0 bases, with 13 bases between. Overall study results and limits: Non-spike TCR breadth was similar in vaccine and placebo recipients.

Documented treatment: about 20 received Ad26.COV2.S at low or high dose, single or two shots; roughly five received placebo; per-sample allocation not given. Repertoires come from day 63 after the first vaccine or placebo injection. An Ad26 vector that expressed Wuhan-strain SARS-CoV-2 spike constituted the vaccine. Concerning this clone: Its antigen is not known.

This clonotype was obtained from a person aged 18-60 years who received the Ad26.COV2.S COVID-19 vaccine or a placebo. The chain recombines TRBV2 with TRBJ2-3; D gene uncertain. The material was peripheral blood, obtained in a trial of Ad26.COV2.S vaccine versus placebo. This chain's CDR3 is CASSWRQVSTDTQYF. The CDR3 region has the DNA TGTGCCAGCAGCTGGCGTCAAGTTAGCACAGATACGCAGTATTTT.